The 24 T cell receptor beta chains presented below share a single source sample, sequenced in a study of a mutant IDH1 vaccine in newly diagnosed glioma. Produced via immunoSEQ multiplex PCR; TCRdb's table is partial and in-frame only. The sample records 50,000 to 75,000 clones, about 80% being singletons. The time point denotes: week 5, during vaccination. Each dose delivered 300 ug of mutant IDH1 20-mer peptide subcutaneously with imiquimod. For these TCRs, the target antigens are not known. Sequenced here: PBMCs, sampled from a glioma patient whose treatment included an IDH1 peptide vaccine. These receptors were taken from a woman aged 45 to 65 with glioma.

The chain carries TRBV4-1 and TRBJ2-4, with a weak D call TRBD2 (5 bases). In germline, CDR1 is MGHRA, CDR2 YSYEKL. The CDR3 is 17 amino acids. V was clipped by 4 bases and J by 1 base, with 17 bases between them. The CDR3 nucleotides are TGCGCCAGCAGCCCTCGCGGCGAGGGCCTCGCCAAAAACATTCAGTACTTC. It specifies CASSPRGEGLAKNIQYF.

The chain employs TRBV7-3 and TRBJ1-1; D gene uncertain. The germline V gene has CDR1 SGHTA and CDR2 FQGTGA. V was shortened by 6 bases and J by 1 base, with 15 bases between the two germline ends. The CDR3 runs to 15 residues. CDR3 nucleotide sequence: TGTGCCAGCAGGATGGCCCAGGTAGCGAACACTGAAGCTTTCTTT. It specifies CASRMAQVANTEAFF.

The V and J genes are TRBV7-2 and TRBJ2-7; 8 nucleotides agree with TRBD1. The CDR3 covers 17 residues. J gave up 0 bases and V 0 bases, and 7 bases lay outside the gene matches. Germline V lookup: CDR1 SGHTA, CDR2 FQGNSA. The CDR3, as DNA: TGTGCCAGCAGCTTAGCTGGACAGGGTACCAGCTCCTACGAGCAGTACTTC. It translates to CASSLAGQGTSSYEQYF.

The DNA for the CDR3 is TGTGCCAGCAACAGGGGCGGCTACACCTTC. It translates to CASNRGGYTF. J is TRBJ1-2 and V is TRBV6-6, with 7 nucleotides matching TRBD1. This CDR3 is built from 10 residues. After removal of 7 bases from V and 8 bases from J, the junction contained 1 base not matched to a gene. Germline loops: CDR1 MNHNY, CDR2 SVGAGI (reference sequence).

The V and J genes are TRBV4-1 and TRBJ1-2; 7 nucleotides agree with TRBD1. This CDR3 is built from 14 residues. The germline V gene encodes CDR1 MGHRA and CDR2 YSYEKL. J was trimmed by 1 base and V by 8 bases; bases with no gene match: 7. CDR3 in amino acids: CASGEGADNYGYTF. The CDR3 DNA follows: TGCGCCAGCGGCGAGGGGGCGGATAACTATGGCTACACCTTC.

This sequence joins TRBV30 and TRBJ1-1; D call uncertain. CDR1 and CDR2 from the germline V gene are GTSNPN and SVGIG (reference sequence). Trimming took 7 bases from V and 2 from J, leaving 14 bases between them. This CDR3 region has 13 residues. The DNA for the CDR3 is TGTGCCTTTGAGTCGGAGACTAACACTGAAGCTTTCTTT. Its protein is CAFESETNTEAFF. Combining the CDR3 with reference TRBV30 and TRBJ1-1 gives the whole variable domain SQTIHQWPATLVQPVGSPLSLECTVEGTSNPNLYWYRQAAGRGLQLLFYSVGIGQISSEVPQNLSASRPQDRQFILSSKKLLLSDSGFYLCAFESETNTEAFFGQGTRLTVV.

The CDR3 is CAWSAGVGGYTF. The CDR3 coding sequence is TGTGCCTGGAGTGCAGGGGTCGGGGGCTACACCTTC. The chain recombines TRBV30 with TRBJ1-2; the D gene is possibly TRBD1 (6 bases). The germline gives CDR1 GTSNPN, CDR2 SVGIG (reference sequence). There are 12 residues in the CDR3. The germline V and J ends were trimmed by 1 base and 8 bases, with 11 bases remaining between them.

This CDR3 is CASSINSGTGRDTQYF. The CDR3 region has the DNA TGTGCCAGTAGTATCAACTCAGGGACAGGGCGGGATACGCAGTATTTT. The V call is TRBV19, the J call TRBJ2-3; 9 nucleotides match TRBD1. The germline V gene has CDR1 LNHDA and CDR2 SQIVND (reference sequence). The CDR3 has 16 residues. V dropped 3 bases and J dropped 6; count of bases not matched to a gene: 10.

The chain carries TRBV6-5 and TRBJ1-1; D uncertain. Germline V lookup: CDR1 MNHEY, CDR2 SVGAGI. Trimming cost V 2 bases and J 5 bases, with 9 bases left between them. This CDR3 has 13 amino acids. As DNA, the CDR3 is TGTGCCAGCAGTTACGGTCTGGGGACTGAAGCTTTCTTT. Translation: CASSYGLGTEAFF.

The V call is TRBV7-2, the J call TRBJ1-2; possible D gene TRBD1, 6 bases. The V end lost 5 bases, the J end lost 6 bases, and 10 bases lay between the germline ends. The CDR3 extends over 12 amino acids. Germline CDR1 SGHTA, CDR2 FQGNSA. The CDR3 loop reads CASSRGGDGYTF. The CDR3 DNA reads TGTGCCAGCAGCCGCGGGGGCGATGGCTACACCTTC.

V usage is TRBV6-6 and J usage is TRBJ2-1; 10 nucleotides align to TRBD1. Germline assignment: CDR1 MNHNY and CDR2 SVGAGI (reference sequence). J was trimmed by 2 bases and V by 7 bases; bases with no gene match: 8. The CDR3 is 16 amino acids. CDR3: CASTSDRGLTYNEQFF. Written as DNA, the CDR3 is TGTGCCAGCACCTCGGACAGGGGGTTAACCTACAATGAGCAGTTCTTC.

The CDR3 DNA sequence: TGTGCCAGTAGTCTCCGGGACACATCGCCCTACGAGCAGTACTTC. This gives the protein CASSLRDTSPYEQYF. The chain has TRBV19 and TRBJ2-7; TRBD1 might be the D (6 bases). The V gene lost 5 bases and the J gene lost 2 bases, with 16 bases spanning the gap. The CDR3 length is 15 residues. Germline V gene sequence: CDR1 LNHDA, CDR2 SQIVND (reference sequence).

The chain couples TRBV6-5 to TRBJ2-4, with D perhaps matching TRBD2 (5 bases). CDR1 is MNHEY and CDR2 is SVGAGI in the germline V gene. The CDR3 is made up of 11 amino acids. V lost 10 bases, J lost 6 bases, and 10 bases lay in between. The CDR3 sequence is CATGLRNIQYF. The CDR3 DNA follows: TGTGCCACCGGACTGAGAAACATTCAGTACTTC.

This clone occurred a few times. The CDR3 sequence: CASSPLKPQGTGNTIYF. CDR3 sequence (DNA): TGTGCCAGCAGCCCCTTGAAACCACAGGGGACTGGAAACACCATATATTTT. V and J are TRBV7-8 and TRBJ1-3; 7 bases match TRBD1. The CDR3 is 17 residues long. J was trimmed by 2 bases and V by 5 bases; bases with no gene match: 12. Germline V gene sequence: CDR1 SGHVS, CDR2 FQNEAQ.

In DNA form, the CDR3 reads TGTGCCAGCAGCTCCCAATGGGGGGACACTGAAGCTTTCTTT. Amino acids: CASSSQWGDTEAFF. This chain uses TRBV11-2 with TRBJ1-1; the D gene is possibly TRBD1 (5 bases). CDR1 is SGHAT and CDR2 is FQNNGV in the germline V gene. Trimming pared 4 bases from V and 3 bases from J, leaving 12 bases between. The CDR3 is 14 residues long.

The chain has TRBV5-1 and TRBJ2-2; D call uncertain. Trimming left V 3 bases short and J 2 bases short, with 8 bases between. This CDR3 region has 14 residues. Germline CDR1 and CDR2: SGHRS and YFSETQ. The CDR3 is CASSYPTNTGELFF. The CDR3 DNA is TGCGCCAGCAGCTATCCAACAAACACCGGGGAGCTGTTTTTT.

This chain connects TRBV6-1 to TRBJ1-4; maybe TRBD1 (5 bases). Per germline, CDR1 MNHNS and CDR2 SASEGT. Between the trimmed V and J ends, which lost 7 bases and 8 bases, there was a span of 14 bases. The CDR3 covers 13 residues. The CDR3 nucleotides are TGTGCCAGCATTGACAGAGACACGGAAAAACTGTTTTTT. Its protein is CASIDRDTEKLFF.

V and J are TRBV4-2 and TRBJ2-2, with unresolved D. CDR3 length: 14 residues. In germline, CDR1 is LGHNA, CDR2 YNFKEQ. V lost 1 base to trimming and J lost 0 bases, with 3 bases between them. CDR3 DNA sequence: TGTGCCAGCAGCCAAGCAGCGAACACCGGGGAGCTGTTTTTT. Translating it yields CASSQAANTGELFF.

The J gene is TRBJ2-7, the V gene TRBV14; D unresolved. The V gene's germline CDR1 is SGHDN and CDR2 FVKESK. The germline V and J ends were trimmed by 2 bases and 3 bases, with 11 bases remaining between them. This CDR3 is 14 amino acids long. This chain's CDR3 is CASSQTGPFYEQYF. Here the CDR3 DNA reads TGTGCCAGCAGCCAAACCGGACCCTTCTACGAGCAGTACTTC.

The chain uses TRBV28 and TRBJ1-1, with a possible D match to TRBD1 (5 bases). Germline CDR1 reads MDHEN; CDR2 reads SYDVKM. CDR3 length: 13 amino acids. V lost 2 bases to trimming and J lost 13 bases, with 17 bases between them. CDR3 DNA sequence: TGTGCCAGCAGTTTAAGGGGCAGCGTGTTAGGTTTCTTT. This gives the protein CASSLRGSVLGFF.

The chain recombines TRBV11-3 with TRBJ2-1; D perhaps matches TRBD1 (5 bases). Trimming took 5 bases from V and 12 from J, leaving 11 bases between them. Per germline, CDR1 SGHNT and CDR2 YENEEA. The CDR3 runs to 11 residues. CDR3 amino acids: CASSDSTSQFF. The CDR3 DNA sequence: TGTGCCAGCAGCGACAGCACCTCGCAGTTCTTC.

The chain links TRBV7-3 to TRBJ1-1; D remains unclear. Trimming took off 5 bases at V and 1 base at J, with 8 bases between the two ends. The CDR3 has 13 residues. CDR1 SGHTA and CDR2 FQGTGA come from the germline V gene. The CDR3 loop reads CASSKTRNTEAFF. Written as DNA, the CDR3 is TGTGCCAGCAGCAAAACACGGAACACTGAAGCTTTCTTT. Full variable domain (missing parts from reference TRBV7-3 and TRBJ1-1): GAGVSQTPSNKVTEKGKYVELRCDPISGHTALYWYRQSLGQGPEFLIYFQGTGAADDSGLPNDRFFAVRPEGSVSTLKIQRTERGDSAVYLCASSKTRNTEAFFGQGTRLTVV.

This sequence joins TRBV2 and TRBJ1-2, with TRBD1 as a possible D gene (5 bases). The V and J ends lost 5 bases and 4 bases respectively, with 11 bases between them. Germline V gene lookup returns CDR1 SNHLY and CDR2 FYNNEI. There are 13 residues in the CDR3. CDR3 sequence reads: CASSPQGSYGYTF. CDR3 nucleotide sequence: TGTGCCAGCAGTCCCCAGGGTTCCTATGGCTACACCTTC.

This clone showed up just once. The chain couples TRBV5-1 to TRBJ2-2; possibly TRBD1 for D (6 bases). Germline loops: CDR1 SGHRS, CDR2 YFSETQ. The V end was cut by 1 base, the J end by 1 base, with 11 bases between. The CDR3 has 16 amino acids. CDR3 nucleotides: TGCGCCAGCAGCTTGTTTGGGGACATGAACACCGGGGAGCTGTTTTTT. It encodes CASSLFGDMNTGELFF.